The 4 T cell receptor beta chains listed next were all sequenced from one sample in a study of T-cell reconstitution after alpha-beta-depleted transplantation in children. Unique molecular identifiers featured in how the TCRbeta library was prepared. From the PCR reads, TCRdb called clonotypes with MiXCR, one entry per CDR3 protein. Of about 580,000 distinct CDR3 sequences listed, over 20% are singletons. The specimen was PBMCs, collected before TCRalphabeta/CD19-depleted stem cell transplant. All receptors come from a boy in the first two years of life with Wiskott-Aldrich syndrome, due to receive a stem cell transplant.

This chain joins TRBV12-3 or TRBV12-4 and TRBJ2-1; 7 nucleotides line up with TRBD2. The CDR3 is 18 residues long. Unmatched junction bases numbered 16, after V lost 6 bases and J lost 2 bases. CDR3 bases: TGTGCCAGCAGCCGAGCTGGCGTTCTAGCGGACCCCTACAATGAGCAGTTCTTC. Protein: CASSRAGVLADPYNEQFF.

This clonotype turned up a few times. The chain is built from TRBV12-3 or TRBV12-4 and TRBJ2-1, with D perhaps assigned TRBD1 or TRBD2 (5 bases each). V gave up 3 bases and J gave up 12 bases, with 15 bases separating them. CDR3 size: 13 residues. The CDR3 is CASSLRGRGTQFF. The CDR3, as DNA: TGTGCCAGCAGTTTGAGGGGACGTGGTACGCAGTTCTTC.

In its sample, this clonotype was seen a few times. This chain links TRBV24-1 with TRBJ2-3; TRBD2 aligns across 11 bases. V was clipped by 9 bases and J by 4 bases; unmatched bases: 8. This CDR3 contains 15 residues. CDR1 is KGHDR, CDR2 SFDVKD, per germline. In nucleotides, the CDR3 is TGTGCCACCGAAGCTCTTAGCGGGAGGGCAGATACGCAGTATTTT. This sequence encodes CATEALSGRADTQYF.

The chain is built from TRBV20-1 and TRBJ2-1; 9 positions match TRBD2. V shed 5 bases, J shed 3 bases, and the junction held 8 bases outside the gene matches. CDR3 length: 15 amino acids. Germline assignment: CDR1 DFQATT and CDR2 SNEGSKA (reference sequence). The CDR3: CSAGPVAGVYNEQFF. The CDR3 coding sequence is TGCAGTGCTGGACCCGTAGCGGGAGTCTACAATGAGCAGTTCTTC.